Given below is one TCR beta chain in context. With 2 bases removed from V and 7 bases from J, the gap between germline ends came to 16 bases. CDR1 is SGHKS and CDR2 is YYEKEE in the germline V gene (reference sequence). The CDR3 has 14 amino acids. This sample stems from a study of shared T cell receptors in the human thymus. The table came from immunoSEQ multiplex PCR; TCRdb's copy has only in-frame clones and leaves some out. The sample yields over 350,000 clones, 95% seen once. The sequencing input was thymocytes. The V and J genes are TRBV5-5 and TRBJ2-7; no firm D call. This clonotype was obtained from a human donor. CDR3 coding DNA: TGTGCCAGCAGCTTCCTCCTTGCCACCTGGGAGCAGTACTTC. This gives the protein CASSFLLATWEQYF.